Following are 9 T cell receptor beta chains from one sample sequenced in a study of blood T cell repertoires in COVID-19. The protocol was immunoSEQ multiplex PCR, while the TCRdb copy is restricted to in-frame clones and leaves out a portion. The sample has about 240,000 clones, around 87% seen once. The sequenced material came from peripheral blood. The receptors derive from a man in his sixties who had recovered from COVID-19.

This chain joins TRBV11-2 and TRBJ2-2, with 7 positions matching TRBD1. Germline CDR1 SGHAT, CDR2 FQNNGV. The trim removed 7 bases at V and 0 bases at J, leaving 11 bases unmatched. This CDR3 has 17 residues. In DNA form, the CDR3 reads TGTGCCAGCAAACTAAAAGCCGGGACAGCGAACACCGGGGAGCTGTTTTTT. Translated: CASKLKAGTANTGELFF.

This clone has a single count. CDR3 nucleotide sequence: TGCGCCAGCAGCTCCTCAGCTGGGGCCAACGTCCTGACTTTC. Protein product: CASSSSAGANVLTF. The rearrangement links TRBV5-1 to TRBJ2-6, with D uncertain. The V gene's germline CDR1 is SGHRS and CDR2 YFSETQ. The CDR3 totals 14 residues. V shed 3 bases and J shed 2 bases, with 6 bases lying between them.

V gene TRBV29-1 combines with J gene TRBJ1-1; no clear D gene. Germline V gene lookup returns CDR1 SQVTM and CDR2 ANQGSEA. There are 12 residues in the CDR3. Trimming took off 3 bases at V and 8 bases at J, with 13 bases between the two ends. The CDR3 DNA reads as TGCAGCGTTGACAGAGACTTAAGGGAAGCTTTCTTT. Translation gives CSVDRDLREAFF.

V usage is TRBV28 and J usage is TRBJ1-6; tentative D call: TRBD1 (6 bases). The CDR3 is 15 residues long. Per the germline V gene, CDR1 is MDHEN and CDR2 is SYDVKM. V lost 2 bases and J lost 10, with 15 bases in between. CDR3 in amino acids: CASSLGYRERSPLHF. The CDR3 region has the DNA TGTGCCAGCAGTTTAGGGTACAGGGAAAGGTCACCCCTCCACTTT.

J is TRBJ2-7 and V is TRBV11-2; possible D gene TRBD1, 6 bases. Trimming took off 5 bases at V and 1 base at J, with 15 bases between the two ends. The CDR3 spans 15 residues. Germline CDR1 SGHAT, CDR2 FQNNGV. The CDR3 loop is CASSLGTPTSYEQYV. The CDR3 DNA is TGTGCCAGCAGCCTGGGGACACCCACTTCCTACGAGCAGTACGTC.

The chain has TRBV11-1 and TRBJ1-5; D not certain. Germline CDR1 is SGHAT and CDR2 is FQDESV (reference sequence). The CDR3 runs 15 residues. Trimming removed 4 bases from V and 5 bases from J, with 15 bases in between. CDR3 residues: CASSSFRRNYQPQHF. As DNA, the CDR3 is TGTGCCAGCAGCTCCTTCAGGCGTAACTATCAGCCCCAGCATTTT.

The rearrangement joins TRBV4-1 to TRBJ1-3; 7 positions match TRBD1. The V segment lost 2 bases and the J segment 10 bases; nucleotides outside the gene matches: 14. The CDR3 loop spans 16 amino acids. CDR1 and CDR2 (germline): MGHRA, YSYEKL. DNA of the CDR3: TGCGCCAGCAGCCAACCGATAACAGGGGCTGTTAAAACCATATATTTT. Protein product: CASSQPITGAVKTIYF.

The chain carries TRBV28 and TRBJ2-2, with TRBD2 matching over 11 bases. With V trimmed by 8 bases and J by 9 bases, 11 bases remained unmatched. The germline CDR1 and CDR2 sequences are MDHEN and SYDVKM. This CDR3 region has 15 residues. The CDR3 region has the DNA TGTGCCAGCGCTCTAGCGGGGGGTCTGGGAAGGGAGCTGTTTTTT. Translation gives CASALAGGLGRELFF.

This clone was observed a few times. The chain employs TRBV7-9 and TRBJ2-7; a possible D gene is TRBD1 (6 bases). Trimming cost V 4 bases and J 0 bases, with 10 bases left between them. The CDR3 covers 14 residues. The germline V gene has CDR1 SEHNR and CDR2 FQNEAQ (reference sequence). The chain's CDR3 is CASSSQGYSYEQYF. As DNA, the CDR3 is TGTGCCAGCAGCTCACAGGGCTACTCCTACGAGCAGTACTTC.